The 3 T cell receptor beta chains below all came from one sample that was sequenced in a study of blood T cell repertoires in COVID-19. The method was immunoSEQ multiplex PCR; TCRdb's version includes in-frame clones alone and lacks a portion of them. This sample yields over 120,000 clones, of which about 80% are seen a single time; just over 9% belongs to the top ten. Sample: PBMCs or T cells enriched from blood (not recorded which). These receptors originate from a man over 45 who had recovered from COVID-19.

V usage is TRBV4-2 and J usage is TRBJ1-5; 9 nucleotides agree with TRBD1. V lost 3 bases to trimming and J lost 1 base; unmatched junction nucleotides: 13. There are 19 residues in the CDR3. Germline V gene lookup returns CDR1 LGHNA and CDR2 YNFKEQ. Written as DNA, the CDR3 is TGTGCCAGCAGCCAGTTCCTTGGACAGGGGATGTCGAGCAATCAGCCCCAGCATTTT. This translates into CASSQFLGQGMSSNQPQHF.

This clone has a single count. The chain uses TRBV11-2 and TRBJ1-1; a weak D match, TRBD1 (5 bases). V lost 6 bases, J lost 5 bases, and 10 bases lay in between. In germline, CDR1 is SGHAT, CDR2 FQNNGV. This CDR3 is 12 amino acids long. Written as DNA, the CDR3 is TGTGCCAGCAGTCTGGGGCGTACTGAAGCTTTCTTT. Protein product: CASSLGRTEAFF.

This chain connects TRBV28 to TRBJ1-1, with 8 bases aligning to TRBD1. V was pared by 6 bases and J by 8 bases, with 5 bases of the junction left unmatched. The germline V gene encodes CDR1 MDHEN and CDR2 SYDVKM. The CDR3 covers 12 residues. The DNA for the CDR3 is TGTGCCAGCAGGTCGGACAGGGCGGAAGCTTTCTTT. Translated: CASRSDRAEAFF. The whole variable domain, filled in from reference TRBV28 and TRBJ1-1, reads DVKVTQSSRYLVKRTGEKVFLECVQDMDHENMFWYRQDPGLGLRLIYFSYDVKMKEKGDIPEGYSVSREKKERFSLILESASTNQTSMYLCASRSDRAEAFFGQGTRLTVV.